This T cell receptor beta chain was captured in a study of response to subunit inactivated influenza vaccine. TCRdb re-called the RT-PCR reads through MiXCR, storing one row per CDR3 protein. Seen here are roughly 630,000 distinct CDR3 sequences, 14% observed once, and the top ten hold 7.6%. This clonotype was picked up a small number of times. Its target is not known. The germline V and J ends were trimmed by 6 bases and 2 bases, with 22 bases remaining between them. The CDR3 consists of 17 residues. Whole-study results and caveats: Authors proposed each seasonal influenza vaccination draws in few new T cells.

This chain connects TRBV12-3 or TRBV12-4 to TRBJ2-5; D uncertain. Sequenced here: PBMCs from blood, sampled roughly 15 days before vaccination. This TCR was recovered from a man aged 50 or older who received an inactivated influenza vaccine. The CDR3 DNA is TGTGCCAGCAGCCGACGTGGACCCATCAACGCGCAAGAGACCCAGTACTTC. This sequence encodes CASSRRGPINAQETQYF.